This T cell receptor (beta chain) came from a study of blood T cell repertoires in COVID-19. In the study overall: The United States, Italy and Spain were the sources of the acute and convalescent COVID-19 samples. The analysed material was cDNA or gDNA that came from T cells, B-cell-depleted T cells, or PBMCs.

Source study methods: From reference gene primer amplification, estimates of nucleated cell counts were derived. The data were produced by immunoSEQ multiplex PCR, yet TCRdb's version contains in-frame clones alone and is incomplete. V, J and clone size are taken as reported in that table, and D and trimming were inferred from the DNA itself. The repertoire consists of some 210,000 clones, with roughly four fifths occurring once and the leading ten covering 10% to 15%. Germline V lookup: CDR1 GTSNPN, CDR2 SVGIG (reference sequence). J lost 9 bases, V lost 2 bases, and 17 bases had no gene match. This CDR3 region has 17 residues.

Sequencing was done on a sample of peripheral blood. The rearrangement links TRBV30 to TRBJ2-1; TRBD2 agrees at 9 bases. The clonotype originates from a woman in her forties with acute or convalescent COVID-19. The CDR3 region has the DNA TGTGCCTGGAGTCCCCCTAAAGTGGCGGGGGGGCTGGGTGAGCAGTTCTTC. Amino acid sequence: CAWSPPKVAGGLGEQFF. The full variable domain, completed using reference TRBV30 and TRBJ2-1, is SQTIHQWPATLVQPVGSPLSLECTVEGTSNPNLYWYRQAAGRGLQLLFYSVGIGQISSEVPQNLSASRPQDRQFILSSKKLLLSDSGFYLCAWSPPKVAGGLGEQFFGPGTRLTVL.